This T cell receptor beta chain was recorded in a study of T cells in Graves' hyperthyroidism and ophthalmopathy. Amplified regions were TCR beta CDR3 sequences from RNA transcripts. HTBI primers were the set used in a first-round RT-PCR of the TCR CDR3. TCRdb re-derived calls from the multiplex PCR reads in MiXCR, one entry per CDR3 protein. This sample has a few hundred thousand distinct CDR3 sequences, with 12% to 15% found just once. The J segment lost 6 bases and the V segment lost 4 bases, leaving 5 bases of the junction unmatched. This CDR3 contains 16 residues. Turning to this clonotype: Its specificity is unknown.

Whole-study findings and limits: Blood also showed most of the thyroid clonotypes that were expanded above 0.001. Separating ophthalmopathy from stable hyperthyroidism was achieved by a 13 V-J model.

The J gene is TRBJ2-1, the V gene TRBV12-3 or TRBV12-4, with 14 positions matching TRBD2. Specimen: blood. This clonotype was obtained from a woman aged 40 to 50 with Graves' ophthalmopathy. As DNA, the CDR3 is TGTGCCAGCAGTTCAAGAGGGACTAGCGGGAGCAATGAGCAGTTCTTC. Encoded protein: CASSSRGTSGSNEQFF.